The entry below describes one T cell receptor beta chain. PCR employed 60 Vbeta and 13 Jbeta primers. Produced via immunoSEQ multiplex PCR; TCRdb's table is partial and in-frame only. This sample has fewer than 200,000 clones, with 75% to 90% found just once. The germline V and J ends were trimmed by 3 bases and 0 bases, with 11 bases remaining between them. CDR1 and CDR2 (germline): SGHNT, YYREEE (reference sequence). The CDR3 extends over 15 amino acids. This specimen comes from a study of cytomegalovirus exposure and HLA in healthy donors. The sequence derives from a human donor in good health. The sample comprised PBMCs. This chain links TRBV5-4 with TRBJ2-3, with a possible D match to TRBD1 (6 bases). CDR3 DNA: TGTGCCAGCAGCTCAGGACAGCTTAGCACAGATACGCAGTATTTT. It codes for CASSSGQLSTDTQYF. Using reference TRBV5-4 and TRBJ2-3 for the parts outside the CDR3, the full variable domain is ETGVTQSPTHLIKTRGQQVTLRCSSQSGHNTVSWYQQALGQGPQFIFQYYREEENGRGNFPPRFSGLQFPNYSSELNVNALELDDSALYLCASSSGQLSTDTQYFGPGTRLTVL.